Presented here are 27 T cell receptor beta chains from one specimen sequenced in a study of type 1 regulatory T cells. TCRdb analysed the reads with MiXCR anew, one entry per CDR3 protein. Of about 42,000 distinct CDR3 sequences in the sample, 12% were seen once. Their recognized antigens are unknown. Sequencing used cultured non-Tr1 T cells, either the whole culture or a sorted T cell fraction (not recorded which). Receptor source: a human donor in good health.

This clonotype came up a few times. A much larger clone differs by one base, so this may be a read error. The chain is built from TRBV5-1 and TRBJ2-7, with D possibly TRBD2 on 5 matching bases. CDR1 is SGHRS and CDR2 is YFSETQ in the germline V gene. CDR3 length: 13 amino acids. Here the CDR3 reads CASSPIGVHEQHF. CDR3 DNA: TGCGCCAGCAGCCCGATCGGGGTCCACGAGCAGCACTTC.

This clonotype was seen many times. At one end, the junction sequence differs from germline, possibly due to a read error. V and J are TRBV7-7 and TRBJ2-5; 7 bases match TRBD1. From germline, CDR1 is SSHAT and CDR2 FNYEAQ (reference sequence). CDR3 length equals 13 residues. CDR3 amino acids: CASTPGGQETQYF. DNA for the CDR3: TGTGCTAGCACCCCAGGGGGACAAGAGACCCAGTACTTC.

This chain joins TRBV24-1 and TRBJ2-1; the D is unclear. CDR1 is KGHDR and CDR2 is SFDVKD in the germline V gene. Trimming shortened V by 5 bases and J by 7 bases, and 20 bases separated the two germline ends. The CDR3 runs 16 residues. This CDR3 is CATSGKKAKAPNEQFF. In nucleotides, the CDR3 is TGTGCCACCAGTGGGAAAAAGGCCAAGGCCCCAAATGAGCAGTTCTTC.

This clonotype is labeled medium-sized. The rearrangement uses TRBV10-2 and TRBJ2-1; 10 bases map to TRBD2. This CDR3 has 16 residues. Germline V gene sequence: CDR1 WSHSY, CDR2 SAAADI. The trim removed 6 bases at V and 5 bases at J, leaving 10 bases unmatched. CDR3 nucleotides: TGCGCCAGCAGCCTGGGACTAGCGAGGGGGGACAATGAGCAGTTCTTC. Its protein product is CASSLGLARGDNEQFF.

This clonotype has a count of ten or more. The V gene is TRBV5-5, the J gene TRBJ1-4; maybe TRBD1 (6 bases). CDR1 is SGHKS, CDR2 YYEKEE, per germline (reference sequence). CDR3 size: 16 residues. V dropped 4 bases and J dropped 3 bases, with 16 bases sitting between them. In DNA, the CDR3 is TGTGCCAGCAGCCCAACACAGGGAAGGGCTAATGAAAAACTGTTTTTT. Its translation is CASSPTQGRANEKLFF.

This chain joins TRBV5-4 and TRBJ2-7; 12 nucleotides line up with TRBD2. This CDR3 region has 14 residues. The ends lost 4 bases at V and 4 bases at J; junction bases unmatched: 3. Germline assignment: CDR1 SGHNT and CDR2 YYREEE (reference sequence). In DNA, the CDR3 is TGTGCCAGCAGCCCCGGACTAGCGGGGTACGAGCAGTACTTC. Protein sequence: CASSPGLAGYEQYF. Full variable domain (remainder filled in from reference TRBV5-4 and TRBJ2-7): ETGVTQSPTHLIKTRGQQVTLRCSSQSGHNTVSWYQQALGQGPQFIFQYYREEENGRGNFPPRFSGLQFPNYSSELNVNALELDDSALYLCASSPGLAGYEQYFGPGTRLTVT.

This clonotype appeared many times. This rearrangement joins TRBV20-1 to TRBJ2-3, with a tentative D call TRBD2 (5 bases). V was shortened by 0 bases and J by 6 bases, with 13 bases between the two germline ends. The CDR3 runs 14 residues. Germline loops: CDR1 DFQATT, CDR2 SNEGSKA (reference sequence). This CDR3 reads CSARESTGVDTQYF. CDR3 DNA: TGCAGTGCTAGAGAGTCTACCGGGGTTGATACGCAGTATTTT.

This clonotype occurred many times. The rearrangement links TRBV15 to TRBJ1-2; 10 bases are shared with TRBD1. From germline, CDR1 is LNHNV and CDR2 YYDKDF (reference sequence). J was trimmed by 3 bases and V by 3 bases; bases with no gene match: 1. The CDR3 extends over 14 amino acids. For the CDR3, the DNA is TGTGCCACCAGCAGGGACAGGGGGGACTATGGCTACACCTTC. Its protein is CATSRDRGDYGYTF.

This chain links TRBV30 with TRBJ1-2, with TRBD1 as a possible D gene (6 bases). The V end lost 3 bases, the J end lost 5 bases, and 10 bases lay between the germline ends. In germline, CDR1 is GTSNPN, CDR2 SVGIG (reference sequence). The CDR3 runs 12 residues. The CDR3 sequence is CAWRVGGYGYTF. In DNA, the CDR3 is TGTGCCTGGAGGGTAGGGGGGTATGGCTACACCTTC.

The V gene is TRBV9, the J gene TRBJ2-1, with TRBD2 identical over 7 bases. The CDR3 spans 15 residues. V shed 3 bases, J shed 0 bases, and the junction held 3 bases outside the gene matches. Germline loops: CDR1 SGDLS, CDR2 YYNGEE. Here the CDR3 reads CASSASGGSYNEQFF. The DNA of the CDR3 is TGTGCCAGCAGCGCTAGCGGAGGCTCCTACAATGAGCAGTTCTTC.

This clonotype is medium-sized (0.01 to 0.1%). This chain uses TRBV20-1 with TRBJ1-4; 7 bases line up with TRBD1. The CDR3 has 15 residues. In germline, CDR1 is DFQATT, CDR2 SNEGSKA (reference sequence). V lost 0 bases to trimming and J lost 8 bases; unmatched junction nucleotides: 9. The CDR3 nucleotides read TGCAGTGCTAGAGATGTGTCAGGGGGTGGAGAAAAACTGTTTTTT. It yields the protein CSARDVSGGGEKLFF.

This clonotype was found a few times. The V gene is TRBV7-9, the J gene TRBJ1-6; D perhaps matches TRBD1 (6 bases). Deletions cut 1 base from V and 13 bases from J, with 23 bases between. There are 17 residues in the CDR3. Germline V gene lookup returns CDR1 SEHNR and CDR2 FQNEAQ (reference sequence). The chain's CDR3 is CASSLEQGIVGAVPLHF. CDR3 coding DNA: TGTGCCAGCAGCTTAGAGCAGGGTATAGTGGGGGCTGTGCCCCTCCACTTT.

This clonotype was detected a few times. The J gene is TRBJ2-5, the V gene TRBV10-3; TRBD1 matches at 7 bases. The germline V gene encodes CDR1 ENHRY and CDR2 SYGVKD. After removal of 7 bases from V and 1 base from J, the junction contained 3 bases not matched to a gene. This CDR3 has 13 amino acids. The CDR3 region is CAITGQPQETQYF. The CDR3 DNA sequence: TGTGCCATCACGGGACAGCCCCAAGAGACCCAGTACTTC.

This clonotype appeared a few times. CDR3 sequence: CSARGQIGVGKNIQYF. The CDR3 DNA is TGCAGTGCTAGAGGGCAAATAGGAGTAGGAAAAAACATTCAGTACTTC. The V gene is TRBV20-1, the J gene TRBJ2-4; D ambiguous. This CDR3 comprises 16 residues. Germline CDR1 is DFQATT and CDR2 is SNEGSKA (reference sequence). V dropped 1 base and J dropped 4 bases, with 17 bases sitting between them.

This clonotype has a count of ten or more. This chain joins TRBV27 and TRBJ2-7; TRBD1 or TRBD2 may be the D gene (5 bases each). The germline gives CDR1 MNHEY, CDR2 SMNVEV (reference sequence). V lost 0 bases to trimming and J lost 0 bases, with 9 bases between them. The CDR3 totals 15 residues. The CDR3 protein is CASSLSGRSSYEQYF. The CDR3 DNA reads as TGTGCCAGCAGTTTATCGGGACGGAGCTCCTACGAGCAGTACTTC.

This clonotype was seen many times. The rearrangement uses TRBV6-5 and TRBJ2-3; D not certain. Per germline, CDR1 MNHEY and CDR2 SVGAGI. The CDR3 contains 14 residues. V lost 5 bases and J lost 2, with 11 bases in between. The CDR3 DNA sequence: TGTGCCAGCAGTCGTCAGAAATACACAGATACGCAGTATTTT. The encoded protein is CASSRQKYTDTQYF.

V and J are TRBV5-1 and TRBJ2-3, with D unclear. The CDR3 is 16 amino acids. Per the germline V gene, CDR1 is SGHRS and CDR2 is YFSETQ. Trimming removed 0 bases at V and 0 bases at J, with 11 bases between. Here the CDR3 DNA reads TGCGCCAGCAGCTTGGATGGGCAGTCTAGCACAGATACGCAGTATTTT. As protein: CASSLDGQSSTDTQYF. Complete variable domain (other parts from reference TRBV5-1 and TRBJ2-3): KAGVTQTPRYLIKTRGQQVTLSCSPISGHRSVSWYQQTPGQGLQFLFEYFSETQRNKGNFPGRFSGRQFSNSRSEMNVSTLELGDSALYLCASSLDGQSSTDTQYFGPGTRLTVL.

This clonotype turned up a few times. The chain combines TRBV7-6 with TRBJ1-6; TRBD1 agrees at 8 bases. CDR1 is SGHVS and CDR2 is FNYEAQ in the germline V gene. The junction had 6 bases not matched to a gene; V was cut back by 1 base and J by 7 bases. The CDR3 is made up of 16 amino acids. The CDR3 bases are TGTGCCAGCAGCTTAGGGGTCCCAGGGGGCAATTCACCCCTCCACTTT. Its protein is CASSLGVPGGNSPLHF.

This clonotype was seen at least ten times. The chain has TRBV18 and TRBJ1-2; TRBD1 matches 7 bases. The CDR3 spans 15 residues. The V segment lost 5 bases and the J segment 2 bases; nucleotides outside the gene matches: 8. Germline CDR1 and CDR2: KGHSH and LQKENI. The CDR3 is CASSLTTGNNYGYTF. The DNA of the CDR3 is TGTGCCAGCTCATTAACGACAGGGAACAACTATGGCTACACCTTC.

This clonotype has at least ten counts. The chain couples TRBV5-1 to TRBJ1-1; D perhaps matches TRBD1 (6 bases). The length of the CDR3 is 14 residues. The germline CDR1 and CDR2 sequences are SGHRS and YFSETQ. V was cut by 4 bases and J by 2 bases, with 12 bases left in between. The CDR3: CASSPRGTNTEAFF. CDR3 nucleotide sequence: TGCGCCAGCAGCCCCAGGGGTACTAACACTGAAGCTTTCTTT.

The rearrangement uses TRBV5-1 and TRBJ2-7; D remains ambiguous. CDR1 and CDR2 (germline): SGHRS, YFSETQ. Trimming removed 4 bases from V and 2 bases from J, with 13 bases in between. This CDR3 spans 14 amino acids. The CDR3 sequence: CASSREQPAYEQYF. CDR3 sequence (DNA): TGCGCCAGCAGCCGAGAACAGCCTGCCTACGAGCAGTACTTC.

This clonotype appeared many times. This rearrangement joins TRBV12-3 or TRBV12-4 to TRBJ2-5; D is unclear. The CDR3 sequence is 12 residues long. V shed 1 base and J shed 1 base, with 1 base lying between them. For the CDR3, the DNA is TGTGCCAGCAGTTTAGGCCAAGAGACCCAGTACTTC. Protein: CASSLGQETQYF.

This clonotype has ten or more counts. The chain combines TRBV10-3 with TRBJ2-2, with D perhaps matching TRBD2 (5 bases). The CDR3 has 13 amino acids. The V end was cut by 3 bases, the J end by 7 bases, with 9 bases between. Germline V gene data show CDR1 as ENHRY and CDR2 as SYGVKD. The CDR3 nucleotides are TGTGCCATCAGTGATCTTGCGGGCGGGGAGCTGTTTTTT. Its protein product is CAISDLAGGELFF.

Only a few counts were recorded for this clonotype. The CDR3 sequence is CASSLIPGQILEQYF. DNA for the CDR3: TGCGCCAGCAGTCTTATTCCGGGACAGATCCTCGAGCAGTACTTC. This chain joins TRBV5-1 and TRBJ2-7, with TRBD1 matching over 7 bases. Germline V lookup: CDR1 SGHRS, CDR2 YFSETQ. Trimming cost V 5 bases and J 6 bases; bases outside gene matches: 14. CDR3 length equals 15 residues.

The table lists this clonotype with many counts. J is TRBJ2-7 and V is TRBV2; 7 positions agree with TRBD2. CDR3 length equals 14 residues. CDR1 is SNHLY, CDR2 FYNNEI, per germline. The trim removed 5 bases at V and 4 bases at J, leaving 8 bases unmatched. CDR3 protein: CASSNGGFLYEQYF. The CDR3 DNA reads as TGTGCCAGCAGTAACGGGGGGTTTCTTTACGAGCAGTACTTC.

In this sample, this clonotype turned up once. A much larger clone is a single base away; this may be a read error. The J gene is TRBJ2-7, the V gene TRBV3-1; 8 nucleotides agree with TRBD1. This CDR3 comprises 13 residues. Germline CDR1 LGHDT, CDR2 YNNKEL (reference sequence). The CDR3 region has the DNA TGTGCCGGCAGCCAAGAAGGGCAGGGGGCTAAGTACTTC. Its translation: CAGSQEGQGAKYF.

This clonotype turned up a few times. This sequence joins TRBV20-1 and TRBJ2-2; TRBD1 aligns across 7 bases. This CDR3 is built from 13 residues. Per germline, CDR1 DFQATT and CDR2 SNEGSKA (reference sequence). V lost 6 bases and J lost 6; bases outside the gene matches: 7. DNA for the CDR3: TGCAGTGCCATCTCTGGGACAGCCGGGGAGCTGTTTTTT. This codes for CSAISGTAGELFF.